The 10 T cell receptor beta chains given below trace back to one sample, sequenced in a study of blood T cells in healthy people across ages. A second PCR, run for roughly 6 to 11 cycles, used a sample-barcoded 5' primer plus a J-beta primer mix. TCRdb used MiXCR to reprocess the 5' RACE reads, holding one entry per CDR3 protein. The sample shows roughly 730,000 distinct CDR3 sequences, 45% to 70% of them seen only once. The source material was blood. These receptors originate from a man aged 40-50 years in good health.

The chain couples TRBV12-3 or TRBV12-4 to TRBJ1-2; no clear D gene. The CDR3 is made up of 14 amino acids. Trimming removed 3 bases from V and 8 bases from J, with 16 bases in between. The CDR3 DNA reads as TGTGCCAGCAGTTTGGACTCTCATCTAGGGGGCTACACCTTC. It yields the protein CASSLDSHLGGYTF.

The CDR3 nucleotides read TGTGCCAGCAGCCACGGGACTGGGCCTGACAATGAGCAGTTCTTC. Encoded protein: CASSHGTGPDNEQFF. J is TRBJ2-1 and V is TRBV3-1; TRBD2 is a possible D gene (6 bases). V was clipped by 3 bases and J by 5 bases, with 14 bases between them. The CDR3 totals 15 residues. Germline V gene lookup returns CDR1 LGHDT and CDR2 YNNKEL (reference sequence).

The gene calls are TRBV10-3 and TRBJ2-7, with a weak D call TRBD1 (6 bases). The V gene lost 9 bases and the J gene lost 2 bases, with 14 bases spanning the gap. The germline V gene encodes CDR1 ENHRY and CDR2 SYGVKD. The CDR3 is made up of 13 amino acids. The CDR3 coding sequence is TGTGCCATTATCCCGGGACAAGCCTACGAGCAGTACTTC. Protein: CAIIPGQAYEQYF.

CDR3 sequence reads: CASSFRAVQETQYF. Here the CDR3 DNA reads TGTGCCAGCAGTTTCAGGGCAGTACAAGAGACCCAGTACTTC. The gene calls are TRBV28 and TRBJ2-5, with a weak D call TRBD1 (5 bases). The CDR3 has 14 residues. Germline CDR1 and CDR2: MDHEN and SYDVKM. Trimming pared 3 bases from V and 2 bases from J, leaving 10 bases between.

J is TRBJ2-7 and V is TRBV6-5, with no clear D. The CDR3 is 15 residues long. V was trimmed by 2 bases and J by 7 bases, leaving 18 bases between them. Germline V gene lookup returns CDR1 MNHEY and CDR2 SVGAGI. DNA for the CDR3: TGTGCCAGCAGTTACGCCGGACCTTCCTACAATGAGCAGTACTTC. This sequence encodes CASSYAGPSYNEQYF.

This clonotype was seen more than once but under ten times. CDR3 amino acids: CATRTSILDEQFF. CDR3 in DNA: TGTGCCACCAGAACTAGCATCTTGGATGAGCAGTTCTTC. V is TRBV15 and J is TRBJ2-1, with D maybe TRBD2 (6 bases). CDR1 and CDR2 (germline): LNHNV, YYDKDF (reference sequence). The CDR3 length is 13 residues. The V end lost 6 bases, the J end lost 8 bases, and 14 bases lay between the germline ends. The full variable domain, its missing parts supplied by reference TRBV15 and TRBJ2-1, is DAMVIQNPRYQVTQFGKPVTLSCSQTLNHNVMYWYQQKSSQAPKLLFHYYDKDFNNEADTPDNFQSRRPNTSFCFLDIRSPGLGDTAMYLCATRTSILDEQFFGPGTRLTVL.

CDR3 region: CSSTKSTGDQQETQYF. CDR3 DNA: TGCAGTTCCACGAAATCAACCGGGGACCAACAAGAGACCCAGTACTTC. The rearrangement links TRBV20-1 to TRBJ2-5; D may correspond to TRBD1 or TRBD2 (5 bases each). CDR1 is DFQATT, CDR2 SNEGSKA, per germline (reference sequence). V was clipped by 8 bases and J by 2 bases, with 24 bases between them. The CDR3 is made up of 16 amino acids.

The chain carries TRBV20-1 and TRBJ2-5; D is unclear. Germline values: CDR1 DFQATT, CDR2 SNEGSKA (reference sequence). This CDR3 spans 11 amino acids. The V end was cut by 3 bases, the J end by 2 bases, with 4 bases between. This CDR3 reads CSASIQETQYF. For the CDR3, the DNA is TGCAGTGCTAGTATACAAGAGACCCAGTACTTC.

Only a few counts were recorded for this clonotype. This sequence joins TRBV7-9 and TRBJ2-5, with D perhaps matching TRBD1 or TRBD2 (5 bases each). The germline V gene has CDR1 SEHNR and CDR2 FQNEAQ (reference sequence). Trimming shortened V by 5 bases and J by 7 bases, and 8 bases separated the two germline ends. The CDR3 runs to 11 residues. The DNA of the CDR3 is TGTGCCAGCAGCCGGGACGGGACCCAGTACTTC. Encoded protein: CASSRDGTQYF.

In its sample, this clonotype was seen a few times. The chain employs TRBV6-2 or TRBV6-3 and TRBJ1-2, with D tentatively TRBD1 (6 bases). V gave up 5 bases and J gave up 0 bases, with 13 bases separating them. CDR1 and CDR2 from the germline V gene are MNHEY and SVGEGT. The CDR3 has 15 amino acids. CDR3: CASSTGTETNYGYTF. As DNA, the CDR3 is TGTGCCAGCAGTACAGGGACGGAAACTAACTATGGCTACACCTTC.